The 30 T cell receptor beta chains below all came from one sample that was sequenced in a study of radiotherapy plus CTLA-4 blockade in lung cancer. The protocol was immunoSEQ multiplex PCR, while the TCRdb copy is restricted to in-frame clones and leaves out a portion. The sample contains some 71,000 clones, approximately 79% of which appear only once. The sample was peripheral blood, taken from a patient treated with radiotherapy plus ipilimumab. The receptors shown here come from a human donor with non-small cell lung cancer whose response to radiotherapy plus ipilimumab could not be evaluated. Some clones in this sample may be carry-over from other donors' samples.

The chain combines TRBV7-8 with TRBJ2-7; 7 bases align to TRBD2. The CDR3 loop spans 15 amino acids. The ends lost 0 bases at V and 6 bases at J; junction bases unmatched: 8. Germline-derived CDR1 and CDR2 are SGHVS and FQNEAQ. CDR3 protein: CASSLAYGGDGEQYF. The CDR3 DNA reads as TGTGCCAGCAGCTTAGCTTATGGGGGGGACGGCGAGCAGTACTTC.

V usage is TRBV5-6 and J usage is TRBJ1-4, with D tentatively TRBD1 (6 bases). V lost 2 bases to trimming and J lost 6 bases, with 14 bases between them. The CDR3 totals 15 residues. From germline, CDR1 is SGHDT and CDR2 YYEEEE. CDR3 nucleotide sequence: TGTGCCAGCAGCTTCAGACAGGCGGCGGATGAAAAACTGTTTTTT. Translation: CASSFRQAADEKLFF.

This clone turned up a few times. This chain links TRBV4-3 with TRBJ2-7; 10 bases align to TRBD2. The CDR3 contains 15 residues. Germline loops: CDR1 LGHNA, CDR2 YSLEER. The V and J ends lost 3 bases and 12 bases, in that order; junction bases with no gene match: 14. In DNA form, the CDR3 reads TGCGCCAGCAGCCAGTCACTAGCGGGGCCCTCACCCCCGTACTTC. Translation gives CASSQSLAGPSPPYF.

V is TRBV5-1 and J is TRBJ1-6; D perhaps matches TRBD1 (6 bases). Trimming left V 0 bases short and J 9 bases short, with 10 bases between. CDR1 SGHRS and CDR2 YFSETQ come from the germline V gene. There are 14 residues in the CDR3. The CDR3 DNA follows: TGCGCCAGCAGCTTGGAGGACAGACCTTCACCCCTCCACTTT. As protein: CASSLEDRPSPLHF.

The rearrangement links TRBV5-1 to TRBJ2-7, with 10 positions matching TRBD1. Trimming took 0 bases from V and 5 from J; bases not matched to a gene: 2. Looked up from germline, CDR1 is SGHRS and CDR2 is YFSETQ. This CDR3 comprises 14 residues. Here the CDR3 DNA reads TGCGCCAGCAGCTTGGAGACAGGGGGCCACGAGCAGTACTTC. Protein: CASSLETGGHEQYF. Full variable domain (rest looked up from reference TRBV5-1 and TRBJ2-7): KAGVTQTPRYLIKTRGQQVTLSCSPISGHRSVSWYQQTPGQGLQFLFEYFSETQRNKGNFPGRFSGRQFSNSRSEMNVSTLELGDSALYLCASSLETGGHEQYFGPGTRLTVT.

The J gene is TRBJ2-2, the V gene TRBV5-4; 8 positions match TRBD1. The germline V gene encodes CDR1 SGHNT and CDR2 YYREEE (reference sequence). Trimming removed 2 bases from V and 4 bases from J; junction bases left unmatched: 7. CDR3 length equals 16 residues. As DNA, the CDR3 is TGTGCCAGCAGCTTAGGCAGGGGGCGAGCCACCGGGGAGCTGTTTTTT. The encoded protein is CASSLGRGRATGELFF. The entire variable domain, with the rest obtained from reference TRBV5-4 and TRBJ2-2, is as follows: ETGVTQSPTHLIKTRGQQVTLRCSSQSGHNTVSWYQQALGQGPQFIFQYYREEENGRGNFPPRFSGLQFPNYSSELNVNALELDDSALYLCASSLGRGRATGELFFGEGSRLTVL.

The rearrangement joins TRBV11-2 to TRBJ2-5, with 12 bases matching TRBD1. V gave up 5 bases and J gave up 5 bases; unmatched junction bases: 9. The CDR3 spans 16 residues. Germline CDR1 and CDR2: SGHAT and FQNNGV. The CDR3 DNA reads as TGTGCCAGCAGCCAGACCGGGGACAGGGGGCTTGAGACCCAGTACTTC. This encodes CASSQTGDRGLETQYF.

The gene calls are TRBV5-1 and TRBJ2-1; 10 nucleotides agree with TRBD1. V lost 3 bases and J lost 6; bases outside the gene matches: 9. The CDR3 contains 16 residues. The germline V gene has CDR1 SGHRS and CDR2 YFSETQ. The DNA for the CDR3 is TGCGCCAGCAGCTCCCGAGCGGGACAGGGGATCAATGAGCAGTTCTTC. Encoded protein: CASSSRAGQGINEQFF.

CDR3 loop: CAWSGGNYGYTF. CDR3 nucleotides: TGTGCCTGGAGTGGCGGGAACTATGGCTACACCTTC. The chain has TRBV30 and TRBJ1-2, with D unresolved. The germline V and J ends were trimmed by 1 base and 2 bases, with 5 bases remaining between them. The CDR3 is made up of 12 amino acids. The germline gives CDR1 GTSNPN, CDR2 SVGIG (reference sequence).

The J gene is TRBJ2-2, the V gene TRBV25-1, with TRBD1 identical over 8 bases. Germline lookup yields CDR1 MGHDK and CDR2 SYGVNS. V lost 5 bases to trimming and J lost 7 bases; unmatched junction nucleotides: 12. CDR3 length equals 16 residues. CDR3 protein: CASSFLPGQGNGELFF. The CDR3 region has the DNA TGTGCCAGCAGTTTCCTCCCCGGACAGGGCAACGGGGAGCTGTTTTTT.

The V call is TRBV7-2, the J call TRBJ2-1; 10 bases line up with TRBD1. V lost 4 bases, J lost 7 bases, and 10 bases stayed unmatched. In germline, CDR1 is SGHTA, CDR2 FQGNSA. This CDR3 is 16 amino acids long. CDR3 nucleotides: TGTGCCAGCAGCTCCCCCGGGACAGGGGCTGGGAATGAGCAGTTCTTC. This gives the protein CASSSPGTGAGNEQFF.

The chain links TRBV28 to TRBJ2-1; 8 nucleotides match TRBD2. V trimming: 6 bases; J trimming: 10 bases; junction bases outside the gene matches: 17. The CDR3 spans 16 residues. CDR1 and CDR2 from the germline V gene are MDHEN and SYDVKM. CDR3 DNA: TGTGCCAGCAGCCCTGCAGGTAGCGGGGCGCCATGGGAGCAGTTCTTC. Translating gives CASSPAGSGAPWEQFF.

This sequence joins TRBV30 and TRBJ2-7, with 8 nucleotides matching TRBD1. Germline V gene sequence: CDR1 GTSNPN, CDR2 SVGIG (reference sequence). J was trimmed by 7 bases and V by 0 bases; bases with no gene match: 11. The CDR3 has 15 amino acids. The CDR3 spells CAWSVSAGGASEQYF. In nucleotides, the CDR3 is TGTGCCTGGAGTGTATCGGCAGGGGGCGCGTCGGAGCAGTACTTC.

This sequence joins TRBV6-6 and TRBJ1-1, with 9 bases that match TRBD1. CDR3 length: 15 residues. The germline gives CDR1 MNHNY, CDR2 SVGAGI (reference sequence). Unmatched junction bases numbered 9, after V lost 6 bases and J lost 4 bases. The CDR3 reads CASRLNRGQVTEAFF. As DNA, the CDR3 is TGTGCCAGCAGATTAAACAGGGGGCAGGTCACTGAAGCTTTCTTT.

The chain has TRBV29-1 and TRBJ1-2; 7 bases are shared with TRBD1. The CDR3 loop spans 13 amino acids. J lost 5 bases, V lost 7 bases, and 10 bases had no gene match. CDR1 SQVTM and CDR2 ANQGSEA come from the germline V gene. The CDR3 sequence: CSALTGIAYGYTF. The CDR3 nucleotides read TGCAGCGCCCTGACAGGGATAGCGTATGGCTACACCTTC.

For the CDR3, the DNA is TGTGCCAGCAGTGACTCCCGGCTGTTTTTT. Translation gives CASSDSRLFF. The V gene is TRBV2, the J gene TRBJ2-2, with D uncertain. The CDR3 spans 10 residues. Trimming cost V 3 bases and J 13 bases, with 6 bases left between them. CDR1 is SNHLY and CDR2 is FYNNEI in the germline V gene.

In this sample, this clone is medium-sized. The chain combines TRBV21-1 with TRBJ1-5; TRBD1, the D gene given by the table, was not confirmed from the DNA. TRBV21-1 has pseudogene status. The CDR3 contains 15 residues. The CDR3 sequence: CASRDPGQGNQPQHF. The CDR3, as DNA: TGTGCCAGCCGCGACCCAGGACAGGGCAATCAGCCCCAGCATTTT.

This clone has only a few counts. J is TRBJ1-1 and V is TRBV27; D may be TRBD1 (5 bases). This CDR3 is 13 amino acids long. Germline-derived CDR1 and CDR2 are MNHEY and SMNVEV (reference sequence). Trimming removed 7 bases at V and 4 bases at J, with 13 bases between. CDR3 region: CASTSWGGTEAFF. The DNA for the CDR3 is TGTGCCAGCACCTCTTGGGGGGGCACTGAAGCTTTCTTT.

Here the CDR3 DNA reads TGCGCCAGCAGCCCTAGAACAGGGGCGACTAATGAAAAACTGTTTTTT. Amino acid sequence: CASSPRTGATNEKLFF. The genes are TRBV5-1 and TRBJ1-4; 7 nucleotides match TRBD1. J was trimmed by 2 bases and V by 4 bases; bases with no gene match: 8. Per germline, CDR1 SGHRS and CDR2 YFSETQ. The CDR3 loop spans 16 amino acids.

The V call is TRBV19, the J call TRBJ2-2; 8 bases match TRBD1. Germline assignment: CDR1 LNHDA and CDR2 SQIVND (reference sequence). J was trimmed by 2 bases and V by 4 bases; bases with no gene match: 9. This CDR3 contains 17 residues. Here the CDR3 reads CASSRTRDRINTGELFF. The DNA of the CDR3 is TGTGCCAGTAGTAGAACCCGGGACAGGATAAACACCGGGGAGCTGTTTTTT.

About this clone itself: The junction shows a germline mismatch at one end, possibly a read error. V is TRBV5-4 and J is TRBJ1-1; D unclear. The CDR3 consists of 13 residues. CDR1 is SGHNT, CDR2 YYREEE, per germline (reference sequence). The CDR3 sequence: CASRLGTVPRLFF. The CDR3 bases are TGTGCCAGCAGATTGGGAACCGTCCCGAGGCTTTTCTTT.

This clone was seen once. This sequence joins TRBV5-4 and TRBJ1-2; 8 positions match TRBD1. V was clipped by 4 bases and J by 6 bases; unmatched bases: 8. CDR3 length: 14 amino acids. Germline V gene data show CDR1 as SGHNT and CDR2 as YYREEE (reference sequence). In DNA form, the CDR3 reads TGTGCCAGCAGCATTGGACAGGGATCAGATGGCTACACCTTC. This sequence encodes CASSIGQGSDGYTF.

The genes are TRBV4-3 and TRBJ2-2; 7 bases agree with TRBD1. V was pared by 4 bases and J by 1 base, with 6 bases of the junction left unmatched. In germline, CDR1 is LGHNA, CDR2 YSLEER. This CDR3 is 16 amino acids long. Here the CDR3 reads CASSRDRVENTGELFF. The CDR3 coding sequence is TGCGCCAGCAGCCGAGACAGGGTAGAGAACACCGGGGAGCTGTTTTTT.

The rearrangement joins TRBV5-1 to TRBJ2-7; 10 nucleotides match TRBD1. CDR1 is SGHRS, CDR2 YFSETQ, per germline. V trimming: 2 bases; J trimming: 4 bases; junction bases outside the gene matches: 6. The CDR3 has 15 amino acids. CDR3 bases: TGCGCCAGCAGCTTAGTTGGGACAGGGGCGTACGAGCAGTACTTC. This sequence encodes CASSLVGTGAYEQYF.

This clone is a singleton in its sample. This sequence joins TRBV5-1 and TRBJ2-1, with D unclear. Germline CDR1 reads SGHRS; CDR2 reads YFSETQ. This CDR3 contains 12 residues. V was shortened by 4 bases and J by 9 bases, with 11 bases between the two germline ends. CDR3 in DNA: TGCGCCAGCAGCAAAGGAGACGGTGAGCAGTTCTTC. It yields the protein CASSKGDGEQFF.

This sequence joins TRBV30 and TRBJ2-7; TRBD1 agrees at 8 bases. Germline-derived CDR1 and CDR2 are GTSNPN and SVGIG (reference sequence). Trimming removed 0 bases from V and 7 bases from J; junction bases left unmatched: 8. The CDR3 totals 14 residues. Here the CDR3 reads CAWSVGQGAGEQYF. The CDR3 coding sequence is TGTGCCTGGAGTGTAGGGCAGGGGGCTGGGGAGCAGTACTTC. The entire variable domain, with the rest obtained from reference TRBV30 and TRBJ2-7, is as follows: SQTIHQWPATLVQPVGSPLSLECTVEGTSNPNLYWYRQAAGRGLQLLFYSVGIGQISSEVPQNLSASRPQDRQFILSSKKLLLSDSGFYLCAWSVGQGAGEQYFGPGTRLTVT.

The chain carries TRBV6-1 and TRBJ1-2, with 10 bases aligning to TRBD1. Germline trimming cut 4 bases from V and 7 bases from J; bases unmatched to any gene: 9. The CDR3 is 15 residues long. The V gene's germline CDR1 is MNHNS and CDR2 SASEGT. In nucleotides, the CDR3 is TGTGCCAGCAGTGCGGACAGGGGGGCCCTCGGTGGCTACACCTTC. Protein product: CASSADRGALGGYTF.

The chain couples TRBV19 to TRBJ1-2, with unresolved D. Trimming stripped 6 bases from V and 5 bases from J, with 16 bases between. The CDR3 spans 14 residues. Germline V lookup: CDR1 LNHDA, CDR2 SQIVND (reference sequence). CDR3 loop: CASRGAQKLYGYTF. CDR3 coding DNA: TGTGCCAGTAGGGGAGCACAGAAACTTTATGGCTACACCTTC.

The CDR3 region has the DNA TGCGCCAGCAGCTTCGGAGCCGGGGAGCTGTTTTTT. Translating it yields CASSFGAGELFF. This chain joins TRBV5-1 and TRBJ2-2; D gene ambiguous. CDR3 length equals 12 residues. Deletions cut 2 bases from V and 6 bases from J, with 5 bases between. CDR1 and CDR2 (germline): SGHRS, YFSETQ.

This clone was observed a single time. The V call is TRBV7-2, the J call TRBJ2-7, with 7 bases identical to TRBD2. CDR1 is SGHTA, CDR2 FQGNSA, per germline. V lost 3 bases and J lost 2; bases outside the gene matches: 4. The CDR3 covers 14 residues. The CDR3 nucleotides are TGTGCCAGCAGCTTGCAGCGGGGCACCTACGAGCAGTACTTC. Its translation is CASSLQRGTYEQYF.